The 6 T cell receptor beta chains listed next were all sequenced from one sample in a study of technical replicates of blood from several donors. Clones were sequenced by immunoSEQ multiplex PCR, and TCRdb holds only the in-frame ones, with some missing. The data hold 79,000 or so clones, with around 90% observed a single time. Sequenced input: T cells isolated from PBMCs. These TCRs come from a human donor in good health.

The V and J genes are TRBV19 and TRBJ1-5; 8 nucleotides align to TRBD1. This CDR3 spans 14 amino acids. V gave up 10 bases and J gave up 6 bases; unmatched junction bases: 11. Germline CDR1 is LNHDA and CDR2 is SQIVND (reference sequence). The DNA for the CDR3 is TGTGCCACCACAGGGGGACGGACAACTCAGCCCCAGCATTTT. Residues: CATTGGRTTQPQHF.

The rearrangement joins TRBV19 to TRBJ2-1; tentative D call: TRBD2 (6 bases). Trimming cost V 1 base and J 9 bases, with 16 bases left between them. In germline, CDR1 is LNHDA, CDR2 SQIVND (reference sequence). This CDR3 is 15 amino acids long. CDR3 bases: TGTGCCAGTAGTATAGGACTCGCGGGAACGGGTGAGCAGTTCTTC. The encoded protein is CASSIGLAGTGEQFF.

The rearrangement joins TRBV27 to TRBJ1-3, with D perhaps TRBD1 (5 bases). The CDR3 extends over 14 amino acids. V gave up 5 bases and J gave up 1 base, with 9 bases separating them. The V gene's germline CDR1 is MNHEY and CDR2 SMNVEV (reference sequence). DNA for the CDR3: TGTGCCAGCAGTCTCGGGACTTCTGGAAACACCATATATTTT. Translation: CASSLGTSGNTIYF.

The V call is TRBV5-1, the J call TRBJ2-3, with 8 bases aligning to TRBD2. The germline V gene encodes CDR1 SGHRS and CDR2 YFSETQ. V trimming: 0 bases; J trimming: 1 base; junction bases outside the gene matches: 4. CDR3 length equals 16 residues. CDR3 residues: CASSLAGGGGTDTQYF. CDR3 bases: TGCGCCAGCAGCTTGGCCGGGGGGGGAGGCACAGATACGCAGTATTTT.

The chain is built from TRBV7-2 and TRBJ2-7; D unclear. CDR3 length equals 14 residues. Germline loops: CDR1 SGHTA, CDR2 FQGNSA. Trimming took 1 base from V and 3 from J, leaving 10 bases between them. The CDR3, as DNA: TGTGCCAGCAGCTTAGATAGTACTGTCTACGAGCAGTACTTC. As protein: CASSLDSTVYEQYF.

The chain uses TRBV7-8 and TRBJ2-2, with TRBD1 as a possible D gene (5 bases). The V end was cut by 5 bases, the J end by 0 bases, with 16 bases between. Per germline, CDR1 SGHVS and CDR2 FQNEAQ. CDR3 length equals 17 residues. CDR3 amino acids: CASSLPPWGTNTGELFF. CDR3 nucleotide sequence: TGTGCCAGCAGCCTCCCCCCGTGGGGCACGAACACCGGGGAGCTGTTTTTT.